This T cell receptor beta chain was captured in a study of OX40 agonist ivuxolimab in advanced cancers. Study overall: Having had anti-PD-1, anti-PD-L1 or anti-CTLA-4 therapy before was allowed, and roughly 38% had some. Study outcomes and limitations: At 0.1 to 3.0 mg/kg, CD4+ and CD8+ blood T cells expanded clonally by week 6. Relative to CD4+ cells, CD8+ T cells on average had more expanded clones.

This clone was recorded once. Its specificity is not known. Produced via immunoSEQ multiplex PCR; TCRdb's table is partial and in-frame only. The sample records around 70,000 clones, around 84% being singletons. This TCR derives from an adult with an advanced solid tumor such as melanoma, head and neck, liver or kidney cancer. The specimen was CD4+ or CD8+ T cells sorted from blood, collected in a trial of the OX40 agonist ivuxolimab.

The CDR3 region is CASSLGLRAEGAYNEQFF. The DNA for the CDR3 is TGTGCCAGCAGCTTAGGTCTGAGGGCGGAGGGGGCGTACAATGAGCAGTTCTTC. The V and J genes are TRBV7-3 and TRBJ2-1; weak D call: TRBD1 (7 bases). Trimming left V 2 bases short and J 4 bases short, with 21 bases between. Germline V CDR1 and CDR2: SGHTA, FQGTGA. The CDR3 is 18 residues long.